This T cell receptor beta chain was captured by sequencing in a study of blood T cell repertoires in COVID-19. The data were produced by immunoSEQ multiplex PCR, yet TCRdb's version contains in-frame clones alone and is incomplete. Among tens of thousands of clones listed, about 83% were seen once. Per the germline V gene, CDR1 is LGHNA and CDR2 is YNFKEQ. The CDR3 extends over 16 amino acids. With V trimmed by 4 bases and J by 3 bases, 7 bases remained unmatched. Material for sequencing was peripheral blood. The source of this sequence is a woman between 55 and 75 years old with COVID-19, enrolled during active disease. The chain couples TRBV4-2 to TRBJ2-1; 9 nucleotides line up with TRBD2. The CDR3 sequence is CASSPPATSGYNEQFF. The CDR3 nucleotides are TGTGCCAGCAGCCCTCCCGCGACTAGCGGCTACAATGAGCAGTTCTTC.